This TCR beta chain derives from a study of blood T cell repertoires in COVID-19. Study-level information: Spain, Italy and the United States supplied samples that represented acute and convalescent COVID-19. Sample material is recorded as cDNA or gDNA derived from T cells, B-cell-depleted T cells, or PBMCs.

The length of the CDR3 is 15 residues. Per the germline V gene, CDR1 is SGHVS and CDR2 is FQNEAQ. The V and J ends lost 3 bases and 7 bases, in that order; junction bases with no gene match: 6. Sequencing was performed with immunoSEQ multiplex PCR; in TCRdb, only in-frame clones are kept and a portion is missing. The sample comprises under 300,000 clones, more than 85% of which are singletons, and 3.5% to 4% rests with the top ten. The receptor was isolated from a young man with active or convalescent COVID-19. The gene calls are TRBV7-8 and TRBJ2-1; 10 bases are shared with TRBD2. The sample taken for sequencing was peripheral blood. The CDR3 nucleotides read TGTGCCAGCAGCTTCGTAGCGGGAGGCCATAATGAGCAGTTCTTC. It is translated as CASSFVAGGHNEQFF.